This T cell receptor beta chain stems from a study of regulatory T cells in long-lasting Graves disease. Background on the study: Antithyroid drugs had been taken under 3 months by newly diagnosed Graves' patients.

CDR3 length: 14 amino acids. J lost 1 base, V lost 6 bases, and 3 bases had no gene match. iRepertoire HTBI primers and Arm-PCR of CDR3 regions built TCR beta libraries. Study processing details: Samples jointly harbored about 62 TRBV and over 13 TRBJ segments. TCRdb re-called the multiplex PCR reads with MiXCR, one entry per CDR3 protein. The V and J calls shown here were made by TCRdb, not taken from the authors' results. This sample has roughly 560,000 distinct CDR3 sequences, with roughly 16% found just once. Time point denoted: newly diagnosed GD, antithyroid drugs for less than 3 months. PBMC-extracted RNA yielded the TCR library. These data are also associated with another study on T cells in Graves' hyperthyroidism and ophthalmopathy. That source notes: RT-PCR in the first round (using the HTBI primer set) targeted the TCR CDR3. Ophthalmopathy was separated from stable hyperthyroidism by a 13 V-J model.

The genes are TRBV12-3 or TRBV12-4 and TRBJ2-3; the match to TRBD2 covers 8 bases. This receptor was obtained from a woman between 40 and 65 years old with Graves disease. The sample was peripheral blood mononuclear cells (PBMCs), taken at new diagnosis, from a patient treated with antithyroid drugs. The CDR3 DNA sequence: TGTGCCAGCAGAGTCGGGGGGGGCACAGATACGCAGTATTTT. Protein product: CASRVGGGTDTQYF.